Following are 14 T cell receptor beta chains from one sample sequenced in a study of human T cells and chemical hapten exposure. This sample's time point: pre-sensitization, week 0. Specified treatment: therapeutic diphenylcyclopropenone sensitization with weekly scalp DPC. Total RNA extraction was carried out from unfractionated whole blood. Each CDR3 protein is one row after TCRdb ran MiXCR on the RACE reads. This sample carries approximately 52,000 distinct CDR3 sequences, around a tenth of them seen once, and the ten largest clones take approximately 9.6%. Sequenced material: whole blood, taken in connection with sensitization to the hapten diphenylcyclopropenone (DPC). Receptors originate from a woman aged 30 to 39 with alopecia areata. Some clones in this sample may be carry-over from other donors' samples.

The chain's CDR3 is CASRGGGPANTQYF. The CDR3 DNA sequence: TGTGCCAGTCGAGGGGGGGGACCGGCGAATACGCAGTATTTT. This chain links TRBV6-2 or TRBV6-3 with TRBJ2-3; D might be TRBD2 (7 bases). CDR3 length equals 14 residues. The germline V gene encodes CDR1 MNHEY and CDR2 SVGEGT. Trimming stripped 9 bases from V and 7 bases from J, with 20 bases between.

This clonotype has at least ten counts. The chain's CDR3 is CSTRLAGPTDTQYF. As DNA, the CDR3 is TGCAGCACAAGACTAGCGGGGCCCACAGATACGCAGTATTTT. V usage is TRBV29-1 and J usage is TRBJ2-3; 11 nucleotides agree with TRBD2. This CDR3 region has 14 residues. CDR1 and CDR2 from the germline V gene are SQVTM and ANQGSEA. After removal of 8 bases from V and 2 bases from J, the junction contained 6 bases not matched to a gene.

Regarding this clonotype: The germline gene is not matched at one end of the junction; a read error may be the cause. The chain recombines TRBV13 with TRBJ1-2; D gene ambiguous. This CDR3 comprises 16 residues. The germline gives CDR1 PRHDT, CDR2 FYEKMQ (reference sequence). CDR3 nucleotide sequence: TGTGCCAGCAGCCCACAGAGGGCCAGAGTTAACTATGGCTACACTTTC. Protein: CASSPQRARVNYGYTF.

This clonotype was detected a few times. The J gene is TRBJ2-5, the V gene TRBV18; perhaps D is TRBD1 or TRBD2 (5 bases each). Germline loops: CDR1 KGHSH, CDR2 LQKENI. The CDR3 consists of 14 residues. V lost 4 bases and J lost 1, with 10 bases in between. As DNA, the CDR3 is TGTGCCAGCTCACGTGGGACCAGCCAAGAGACCCAGTACTTC. Protein product: CASSRGTSQETQYF.

The V call is TRBV6-5, the J call TRBJ1-1, with 12 bases matching TRBD1. The J segment lost 3 bases and the V segment lost 6 bases, leaving 2 bases of the junction unmatched. The CDR3 runs 14 residues. The germline gives CDR1 MNHEY, CDR2 SVGAGI. In nucleotides, the CDR3 is TGTGCCAGCAGCAGGGACAGGGGGCACACTGAAGCTTTCTTT. Its protein is CASSRDRGHTEAFF.

This clonotype has ten or more counts. The chain employs TRBV6-6 and TRBJ1-1; possible D gene TRBD1, 6 bases. With 7 bases removed from V and 3 bases from J, the gap between germline ends came to 9 bases. Germline assignment: CDR1 MNHNY and CDR2 SVGAGI (reference sequence). The CDR3 length is 12 residues. The CDR3 is CASMAGDTEAFF. CDR3 in DNA: TGTGCCAGCATGGCAGGGGACACTGAAGCTTTCTTT.

This clonotype was observed a few times. The rearrangement uses TRBV30 and TRBJ2-3, with 8 bases aligning to TRBD1. CDR1 is GTSNPN, CDR2 SVGIG, per germline (reference sequence). Germline trimming cut 2 bases from V and 5 bases from J; bases unmatched to any gene: 3. This CDR3 is 13 amino acids long. This chain's CDR3 is CAWSWTGRDTQYF. CDR3 bases: TGTGCCTGGAGTTGGACAGGGAGAGATACGCAGTATTTT.

This clonotype came up many times. This chain connects TRBV14 to TRBJ2-7, with 9 bases matching TRBD2. This CDR3 is 20 amino acids long. The J segment lost 3 bases and the V segment lost 0 bases, leaving 18 bases of the junction unmatched. The germline CDR1 and CDR2 sequences are SGHDN and FVKESK. CDR3 sequence reads: CASSQERSGGPTNQFYEQYF. The CDR3 nucleotides read TGTGCCAGCAGCCAAGAACGTAGCGGGGGACCTACCAACCAATTCTACGAGCAGTACTTC.

The chain couples TRBV13 to TRBJ1-2; 7 bases are a match to TRBD1. After removal of 4 bases from V and 3 bases from J, the junction contained 5 bases not matched to a gene. This CDR3 spans 14 amino acids. Germline V CDR1 and CDR2: PRHDT, FYEKMQ (reference sequence). The CDR3 here is CASSSAQGYYGYTF. The DNA of the CDR3 is TGTGCCAGCAGCTCGGCACAGGGGTACTATGGCTACACCTTC.

This clonotype was counted a few times. The V call is TRBV7-6, the J call TRBJ1-6, with D tentatively TRBD1 (5 bases). V lost 4 bases and J lost 0, with 13 bases in between. Germline V gene data show CDR1 as SGHVS and CDR2 as FNYEAQ. This CDR3 has 17 amino acids. This chain's CDR3 is CASSSGTDSSYNSPLHF. CDR3 DNA: TGTGCCAGCAGCTCTGGGACGGATAGCTCCTATAATTCACCCCTCCACTTT.

The gene calls are TRBV9 and TRBJ2-7; D is perhaps TRBD1 (6 bases). Trimming took off 3 bases at V and 2 bases at J, with 21 bases between the two ends. Germline CDR1 is SGDLS and CDR2 is YYNGEE. This CDR3 comprises 17 residues. This chain's CDR3 is CASSGTSGQGGTYEQYF. The CDR3 coding sequence is TGTGCCAGCAGCGGCACTTCCGGACAAGGGGGAACCTACGAGCAGTACTTC.

The table lists this clonotype with a few counts. CDR3 bases: TGCAGTGCTAGGGTGACACCACTGAACACTGAAGCTTTCTTT. It codes for CSARVTPLNTEAFF. This chain joins TRBV20-1 and TRBJ1-1, with D unclear. This CDR3 is built from 14 residues. The V gene's germline CDR1 is DFQATT and CDR2 SNEGSKA (reference sequence). Between the trimmed V and J ends, which lost 3 bases and 0 bases, there was a span of 11 bases.

The J gene is TRBJ2-5, the V gene TRBV5-1; 9 bases align to TRBD2. V shed 5 bases, J shed 9 bases, and the junction held 17 bases outside the gene matches. The CDR3 is 16 amino acids. The germline V gene has CDR1 SGHRS and CDR2 YFSETQ. The CDR3 region is CASSIGRLAGAQAQYF. The CDR3 nucleotides are TGCGCCAGCAGTATTGGGCGCTTAGCGGGGGCCCAGGCCCAGTACTTC.

This clonotype has more than one count but fewer than ten. J is TRBJ1-5 and V is TRBV7-2, with D uncertain. The V gene's germline CDR1 is SGHTA and CDR2 FQGNSA. Trimming stripped 3 bases from V and 7 bases from J, with 10 bases between. The CDR3 has 13 residues. This CDR3 reads CASSFRYGQPQHF. In DNA form, the CDR3 reads TGTGCCAGCAGCTTTCGATACGGGCAGCCCCAGCATTTT.